This T cell receptor beta chain is drawn from a study of molecular identifiers for immune sequencing clone quantification. Overall study: The replicate experiment used RNA from approximately 20,000 or 100,000 naive CD8 cells. This RNA was split into five aliquots, and four of them were sequenced. Study outcomes and limitations: Barcode sharing among identical TCR molecules could make large clones appear smaller.

Both previously described methods and listed TCR primers were employed to make bulk TCR libraries. Using its own MiXCR run on the PCR reads, TCRdb lists one record per CDR3 protein. The sample contains hundreds of thousands of distinct CDR3 sequences, 25% of which appear only once. As concerns this clonotype: Its antigen is unknown.

The length of the CDR3 is 16 residues. The V gene end was trimmed by 5 bases and the J gene end by 1 base; junction bases not matched to a gene: 10. The clonotype was recovered from a human donor in good health. Some libraries in this study had Jurkat cell RNA spiked in. Sequencing was performed on naive CD8+ T cells from blood, with Jurkat cell RNA spiked in. The subset is: FACS-sorted CD8+CD4-CCR7+CD45RA+ naive T cells. The chain has TRBV12-3 or TRBV12-4 and TRBJ2-5, with 7 bases lining up with TRBD1. CDR3 DNA: TGTGCCAGCAGTGACGGGACAGTGGGCCTCCAAGAGACCCAGTACTTC. Its protein is CASSDGTVGLQETQYF.